The present T cell receptor beta chain was sequenced within a study of T cell changes during pregnancy in multiple sclerosis (dated by TCRdb to about 2019). About the investigation overall: The study looked at changes in the T cell repertoire across pregnancy in women with multiple sclerosis.

From its cysteine to its phenylalanine, the CDR3 spans 15 amino acids. Only the CDR3 portion is preserved as DNA: 45 bases, with reading frame beginning at the first base. CDR1 is given as SGHNT and CDR2 as YYREEE, both from the germline V gene (reference sequence). Trimming takes 0 bases from V and 1 base from J, and the germline ends sit 10 bases apart. The method was the immunoSEQ multiplex PCR assay. Not all clones reach the TCRdb copy of this immuneACCESS table, which keeps in-frame sequences only. Checked studies attribute under half of the gap to unresolved V genes and leave the rest unexplained. Across this sample there are 40,000 to 55,000 clones, with approximately 90% seen only once. Approximately 2.9% of the sample is taken by the ten largest. Concerning this clone itself: It lacks a known antigen. Base qualities are missing; no much larger clone stands one base away.

Specimen: CD8+ T cells from peripheral blood mononuclear cells, collected in the second trimester of pregnancy. The TCR was taken from a female donor with multiple sclerosis, enrolled in a pregnancy study. The chain joins TRBV5-4 to TRBJ1-1; the D segment cannot be called with confidence. The CDR3 here reads CASSLDRGANTEAFF. The nucleotides are TGTGCCAGCAGCTTGGACCGCGGCGCGAACACTGAAGCTTTCTTT.